This TCR beta chain was identified in a study of Graves' ophthalmopathy and Graves' hyperthyroidism. In its sample, this clonotype was seen a few times. TCR beta CDR3 amplification used RNA transcripts. First-round RT-PCR used HTBI primers; second-round multiplex PCR followed. TCRdb reprocessed the multiplex PCR reads via MiXCR and lists one record per CDR3 protein. The sample carries about 400,000 distinct CDR3 sequences, approximately 15% recorded once. Looked up from germline, CDR1 is DFQATT and CDR2 is SNEGSKA (reference sequence). Trimming removed 2 bases at V and 6 bases at J, with 16 bases between. The CDR3 runs to 14 residues.

Sequenced material: peripheral blood. The V gene is TRBV20-1, the J gene TRBJ1-1; maybe TRBD1 (6 bases). The receptor's source is a woman between 18 and 30 years old with stable Graves' hyperthyroidism. Here the CDR3 DNA reads TGCAGTGCTAGACCTATTACAGGGACTGCTGAAGCTTTCTTT. Its protein is CSARPITGTAEAFF.